Below are 27 T cell receptor beta chains sequenced from a single sample in a study of T cells in Graves' hyperthyroidism and ophthalmopathy. The source material, RNA transcripts, was used to amplify TCR beta CDR3 regions. The primer set for the first-round RT-PCR of the TCR CDR3 was HTBI. TCRdb itself ran the multiplex PCR reads through MiXCR, one entry per CDR3 protein. The sample holds roughly 150,000 distinct CDR3 sequences, roughly 9.4% seen once. The sample was blood. Receptor source: a woman in her late teens or twenties with Graves' hyperthyroidism that later progressed to Graves' ophthalmopathy.

The V and J genes are TRBV7-9 and TRBJ2-6; 10 bases line up with TRBD1. Germline loops: CDR1 SEHNR, CDR2 FQNEAQ (reference sequence). V was clipped by 2 bases and J by 4 bases; unmatched bases: 11. CDR3 size: 19 residues. CDR3 residues: CASSLFPGTGVTGANVLTF. Here the CDR3 DNA reads TGTGCCAGCAGCTTATTCCCCGGGACAGGGGTTACGGGGGCCAACGTCCTGACTTTC.

This chain connects TRBV4-1 to TRBJ1-6; no firm D call. Germline CDR1 and CDR2: MGHRA and YSYEKL. Deletions cut 0 bases from V and 9 bases from J, with 6 bases between. The CDR3 runs 13 residues. The DNA for the CDR3 is TGCGCCAGCAGCCAAGATCTCAGTTCACCCCTCCACTTT. It is translated as CASSQDLSSPLHF.

This clonotype was seen repeatedly, ten times or more. The genes are TRBV20-1 and TRBJ1-5, with D tentatively TRBD1 (5 bases). This CDR3 has 15 residues. The V gene's germline CDR1 is DFQATT and CDR2 SNEGSKA (reference sequence). V was clipped by 4 bases and J by 3 bases, with 16 bases between them. The DNA of the CDR3 is TGCAGTGCTACCTCCCCGGGGGACCACAATCAGCCCCAGCATTTT. This translates into CSATSPGDHNQPQHF.

This clonotype was picked up many times. The V call is TRBV30, the J call TRBJ1-2; no definite D call. Looked up from germline, CDR1 is GTSNPN and CDR2 is SVGIG (reference sequence). V lost 0 bases, J lost 3 bases, and 8 bases lay in between. This CDR3 is 13 amino acids long. The chain's CDR3 is CAWSVTEDYGYTF. The DNA for the CDR3 is TGTGCCTGGAGTGTAACGGAAGACTATGGCTACACCTTC.

CDR3 protein: CASSSLAGSSYNEQFF. The DNA of the CDR3 is TGTGCCAGCAGCTCCCTGGCGGGAAGCTCCTACAATGAGCAGTTCTTC. V and J are TRBV7-7 and TRBJ2-1; maybe TRBD2 (6 bases). The germline V and J ends were trimmed by 4 bases and 0 bases, with 13 bases remaining between them. This CDR3 contains 16 residues. CDR1 SSHAT and CDR2 FNYEAQ come from the germline V gene (reference sequence). Variable domain in full (rest from reference TRBV7-7 and TRBJ2-1): GAGVSQSPRYKVTKRGQDVTLRCDPISSHATLYWYQQALGQGPEFLTYFNYEAQPDKSGLPSDRFSAERPEGSISTLTIQRTEQRDSAMYRCASSSLAGSSYNEQFFGPGTRLTVL.

J is TRBJ1-2 and V is TRBV9; weak D call: TRBD1 (6 bases). Germline V gene lookup returns CDR1 SGDLS and CDR2 YYNGEE. Trimming pared 0 bases from V and 4 bases from J, leaving 13 bases between. CDR3 length: 15 residues. This CDR3 reads CASSVALTGTYGYTF. The CDR3 DNA is TGTGCCAGCAGCGTAGCTCTCACAGGGACCTATGGCTACACCTTC.

At least ten counts were recorded for this clonotype. V gene TRBV5-1 combines with J gene TRBJ1-1, with D maybe TRBD1 (6 bases). The CDR3 is made up of 13 amino acids. Germline CDR1 and CDR2: SGHRS and YFSETQ. Trimming shortened V by 0 bases and J by 8 bases, and 11 bases separated the two germline ends. In DNA form, the CDR3 reads TGCGCCAGCAGCTTGGAAGGGGGACGGGAAGCTTTCTTT. It yields the protein CASSLEGGREAFF.

The chain uses TRBV30 and TRBJ2-7; D possibly corresponds to TRBD1 (5 bases). Germline V gene data show CDR1 as GTSNPN and CDR2 as SVGIG (reference sequence). The CDR3 is made up of 16 amino acids. The germline V and J ends were trimmed by 2 bases and 0 bases, with 17 bases remaining between them. CDR3 protein: CAWSSFEAGSSYEQYF. CDR3 DNA sequence: TGTGCCTGGAGTTCCTTCGAGGCAGGGTCCTCCTACGAGCAGTACTTC.

Ten or more counts support this clonotype. The chain combines TRBV28 with TRBJ1-1; D uncertain. With 2 bases removed from V and 0 bases from J, the gap between germline ends came to 7 bases. The germline gives CDR1 MDHEN, CDR2 SYDVKM. CDR3 length: 14 residues. This CDR3 reads CASSLAQLNTEAFF. In nucleotides, the CDR3 is TGTGCCAGCAGTTTAGCCCAATTGAACACTGAAGCTTTCTTT.

V and J are TRBV4-1 and TRBJ1-4, with D possibly being TRBD1 (5 bases). Germline-derived CDR1 and CDR2 are MGHRA and YSYEKL. The V end was cut by 4 bases, the J end by 0 bases, with 12 bases between. The CDR3 extends over 16 amino acids. The CDR3 region is CASSRIPGPTNEKLFF. The CDR3 region has the DNA TGCGCCAGCAGCCGGATTCCGGGGCCAACTAATGAAAAACTGTTTTTT.

The rearrangement joins TRBV4-1 to TRBJ2-2; 10 bases map to TRBD1. The CDR3 spans 14 residues. Germline V gives CDR1 MGHRA, CDR2 YSYEKL. V gave up 8 bases and J gave up 4 bases; unmatched junction bases: 4. As DNA, the CDR3 is TGCGCCAGCCGGGGACAGGGGATCACCGGGGAGCTGTTTTTT. Translation: CASRGQGITGELFF.

There are many counts of this clonotype. The rearrangement links TRBV6-1 to TRBJ2-1; the match to TRBD2 covers 10 bases. Germline CDR1 reads MNHNS; CDR2 reads SASEGT. The CDR3 runs to 16 residues. The V and J ends lost 6 bases and 4 bases, in that order; junction bases with no gene match: 9. CDR3 nucleotide sequence: TGTGCCAGCAGAACCATAACTAGCGGGGCGTACAATGAGCAGTTCTTC. This sequence encodes CASRTITSGAYNEQFF.

This clonotype has at least ten counts. The chain combines TRBV29-1 with TRBJ2-2, with D maybe TRBD1 (6 bases). The DNA end is a closer match to TRBJ1-1, so the J assignment may be wrong. The CDR3 has 14 residues. The germline V gene encodes CDR1 SQVTM and CDR2 ANQGSEA. The CDR3 DNA reads as TGCAGCGTTGCCAACCCCTCAGGGGAACGGGGAGCTTTCTTT. It is translated as CSVANPSGERGAFF.

Ten or more counts support this clonotype. This chain links TRBV20-1 with TRBJ1-6; 7 bases map to TRBD1. V gave up 6 bases and J gave up 7 bases; unmatched junction bases: 9. The CDR3 contains 14 residues. CDR1 is DFQATT, CDR2 SNEGSKA, per germline (reference sequence). Written as DNA, the CDR3 is TGCAGTGCCCAGGGGACAGTGGGGAATTCACCCCTCCACTTT. Translated, it gives CSAQGTVGNSPLHF.

This clonotype was picked up many times. The genes are TRBV6-5 and TRBJ2-1; no reliable D call. Between the trimmed V and J ends, which lost 2 bases and 8 bases, there was a span of 10 bases. The CDR3 is made up of 13 amino acids. From germline, CDR1 is MNHEY and CDR2 SVGAGI. The CDR3 DNA sequence: TGTGCCAGCAGTTACAAGGTGACGCATGAGCAGTTCTTC. This codes for CASSYKVTHEQFF.

This clonotype was seen at least ten times. The genes are TRBV25-1 and TRBJ1-1, with D perhaps matching TRBD1 (5 bases). The CDR3 runs 13 residues. Trimming cost V 9 bases and J 2 bases, with 13 bases left between them. Per germline, CDR1 MGHDK and CDR2 SYGVNS. CDR3 region: CASGGTGNTEAFF. For the CDR3, the DNA is TGTGCCAGTGGAGGGACGGGAAACACTGAAGCTTTCTTT.

The chain is built from TRBV28 and TRBJ1-1; D is unclear. V was shortened by 8 bases and J by 1 base, with 17 bases between the two germline ends. CDR1 is MDHEN, CDR2 SYDVKM, per germline. The CDR3 length is 15 residues. The CDR3 sequence is CASCSPREANTEAFF. CDR3 DNA: TGTGCCAGCTGTAGCCCGAGGGAGGCGAACACTGAAGCTTTCTTT.

This clonotype was detected many times. This rearrangement joins TRBV13 to TRBJ1-1; a possible D gene is TRBD1 (5 bases). Trimming cost V 5 bases and J 1 base, with 17 bases left between them. The germline V gene has CDR1 PRHDT and CDR2 FYEKMQ (reference sequence). The CDR3 runs to 16 residues. The CDR3 sequence: CASSPTQLGPNTEAFF. Written as DNA, the CDR3 is TGTGCCAGCAGCCCAACCCAGCTGGGGCCGAACACTGAAGCTTTCTTT.

At least ten counts were recorded for this clonotype. The chain links TRBV6-1 to TRBJ2-7; 7 bases are a match to TRBD1. CDR3 length equals 14 residues. The germline gives CDR1 MNHNS, CDR2 SASEGT. The trim removed 2 bases at V and 1 base at J, leaving 2 bases unmatched. The CDR3 loop is CASSEKGQSYEQYF. The CDR3, as DNA: TGTGCCAGCAGTGAAAAGGGACAGTCCTACGAGCAGTACTTC.

This clonotype showed up many times. V and J are TRBV9 and TRBJ1-2; TRBD1 aligns across 7 bases. Trimming took 4 bases from V and 4 from J; bases not matched to a gene: 7. Germline values: CDR1 SGDLS, CDR2 YYNGEE. The CDR3 consists of 14 residues. The CDR3 DNA sequence: TGTGCCAGCAGCCCCCGACAGGGCAGCTATGGCTACACCTTC. Residues: CASSPRQGSYGYTF.

This chain uses TRBV11-2 with TRBJ2-7; TRBD1 agrees at 12 bases. Germline lookup yields CDR1 SGHAT and CDR2 FQNNGV. V trimming: 5 bases; J trimming: 3 bases; junction bases outside the gene matches: 11. The CDR3 loop spans 17 amino acids. Written as DNA, the CDR3 is TGTGCCAGCAGCCCGGGGACAGGGGGCTTCATTGGCTACGAGCAGTACTTC. The encoded protein is CASSPGTGGFIGYEQYF.

Ten or more counts support this clonotype. The J gene is TRBJ1-5, the V gene TRBV20-1; 10 nucleotides line up with TRBD1. Trimming at V came to 4 bases and at J to 4 bases, leaving 7 bases not matched to a gene. The CDR3 consists of 15 residues. The germline CDR1 and CDR2 sequences are DFQATT and SNEGSKA (reference sequence). The CDR3 protein is CSATPGQGTNQPQHF. DNA for the CDR3: TGCAGTGCTACACCGGGACAGGGGACAAATCAGCCCCAGCATTTT.

In its sample, this clonotype was seen many times. V usage is TRBV19 and J usage is TRBJ1-2, with D unresolved. CDR1 is LNHDA, CDR2 SQIVND, per germline (reference sequence). This CDR3 comprises 14 residues. Trimming shortened V by 1 base and J by 4 bases, and 10 bases separated the two germline ends. The CDR3 region is CASSIAHQIYGYTF. Here the CDR3 DNA reads TGTGCCAGTAGTATAGCCCACCAGATCTATGGCTACACCTTC.

This sequence joins TRBV4-2 and TRBJ1-4, with D maybe TRBD1 (5 bases). This CDR3 is built from 18 residues. CDR1 is LGHNA and CDR2 is YNFKEQ in the germline V gene. The V gene lost 0 bases and the J gene lost 7 bases, with 21 bases spanning the gap. The CDR3 DNA reads as TGTGCCAGCAGCCAAGACTCGCAGGGTTCGAGGTTCGGTGAAAAACTGTTTTTT. This sequence encodes CASSQDSQGSRFGEKLFF.

This clonotype was recorded at least ten times. The V gene is TRBV19, the J gene TRBJ1-6; possibly TRBD1 for D (5 bases). The CDR3 contains 16 residues. Trimming pared 4 bases from V and 7 bases from J, leaving 17 bases between. From germline, CDR1 is LNHDA and CDR2 SQIVND (reference sequence). The CDR3, as DNA: TGTGCCAGTAGTACCCGACCGGGACGGCAAAATTCACCCCTCCACTTT. This gives the protein CASSTRPGRQNSPLHF.

This clonotype was seen at least ten times. The J gene is TRBJ2-3, the V gene TRBV6-1; the D is unclear. V lost 2 bases to trimming and J lost 2 bases, with 11 bases between them. Germline CDR1 is MNHNS and CDR2 is SASEGT. The CDR3 is 15 amino acids. The chain's CDR3 is CASSESLGYTDTQYF. CDR3 nucleotide sequence: TGTGCCAGCAGTGAATCGCTAGGCTACACAGATACGCAGTATTTT.

This clonotype was seen repeatedly, ten times or more. The chain carries TRBV20-1 and TRBJ1-4, with 7 positions matching TRBD1. V shed 6 bases and J 4 bases; nucleotides not matched to a gene: 5. The germline V gene encodes CDR1 DFQATT and CDR2 SNEGSKA (reference sequence). The CDR3 spans 13 residues. The CDR3: CSAGQANNEKLFF. In DNA, the CDR3 is TGCAGTGCCGGACAGGCGAATAATGAAAAACTGTTTTTT.